This section outlines one TCR beta chain sequence together with its context. The antigen remains undetermined. This record comes from a study of T cell responses to AZD1222 COVID-19 vaccine. Regarding the study as a whole: Reportedly, nearly half the spike-specific TCRs target unmutated variant regions. Donors in the cohort were predominantly white British and more often female, and clonal diversity was possibly underestimated. AZD1222 recipients seropositive at baseline numbered only six or seven. Repertoires were obtained solely post-peak T cell response.

Per the germline V gene, CDR1 is SGHVS and CDR2 is FNYEAQ. Trimming cost V 2 bases and J 10 bases, with 12 bases left between them. The CDR3 is made up of 13 amino acids. Libraries were prepared by immunoSEQ multiplex PCR; TCRdb keeps only in-frame clonotypes and omits some of them. The sample holds approximately 150,000 clones, roughly 92% seen once. The rearrangement joins TRBV7-6 to TRBJ2-1; D may match TRBD1 or TRBD2 (5 bases each). This TCR came from an adult who received the AZD1222 COVID-19 vaccine. Specimen: peripheral blood, collected 28 days after the second AZD1222 dose. The CDR3: CASSLMGVREQFF. CDR3 DNA sequence: TGTGCCAGCAGCTTAATGGGGGTACGGGAGCAGTTCTTC.